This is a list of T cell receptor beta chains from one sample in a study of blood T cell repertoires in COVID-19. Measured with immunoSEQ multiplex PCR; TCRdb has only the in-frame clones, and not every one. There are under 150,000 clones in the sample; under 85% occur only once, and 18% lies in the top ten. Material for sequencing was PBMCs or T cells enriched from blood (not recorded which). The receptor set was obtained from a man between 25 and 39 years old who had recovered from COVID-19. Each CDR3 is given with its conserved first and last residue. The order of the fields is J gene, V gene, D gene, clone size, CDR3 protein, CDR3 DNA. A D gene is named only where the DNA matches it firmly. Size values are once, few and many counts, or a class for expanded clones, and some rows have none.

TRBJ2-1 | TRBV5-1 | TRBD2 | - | CASSLAFGGRAPEQFF | TGCGCCAGCAGCTTGGCCTTTGGCGGGAGGGCCCCTGAGCAGTTCTTC
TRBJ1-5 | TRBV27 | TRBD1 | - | CASSSGQGARQPQHF | TGTGCCAGCAGTTCGGGACAGGGGGCCAGACAGCCCCAGCATTTT
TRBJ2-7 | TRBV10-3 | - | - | CAINGPGVYEQYF | TGTGCCATCAATGGCCCGGGGGTGTACGAGCAGTACTTC
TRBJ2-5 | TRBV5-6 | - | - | CASGLGNTGETQYF | TGTGCCAGCGGCCTGGGAAACACCGGGGAGACCCAGTACTTC
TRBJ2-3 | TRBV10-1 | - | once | CASSESGTDTQYF | TGCGCCAGCAGTGAGTCGGGCACCGATACGCAGTATTTT
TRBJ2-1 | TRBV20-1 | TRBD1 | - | CSASRGNEQFF | TGCAGTGCTAGCAGGGGGAATGAGCAGTTCTTC
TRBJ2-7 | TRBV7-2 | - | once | CASSGLAYSYEQYF | TGTGCCAGCAGCGGACTGGCATACTCCTACGAGCAGTACTTC
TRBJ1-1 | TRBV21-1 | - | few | CASSGRGSAFF | TGTGCCAGCAGTGGCAGGGGTTCAGCTTTCTTT
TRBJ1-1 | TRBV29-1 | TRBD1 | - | CSGWTGQTEAFF | TGCAGCGGGTGGACAGGGCAAACTGAAGCTTTCTTT
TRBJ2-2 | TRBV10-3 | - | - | CAIKGFDNTGELFF | TGTGCCATCAAGGGGTTCGATAACACCGGGGAGCTGTTTTTT
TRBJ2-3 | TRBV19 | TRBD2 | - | CASSITSGLAGGSSTDTQYF | TGTGCCAGTAGTATAACTTCCGGGCTAGCGGGGGGTTCTAGCACAGATACGCAGTATTTT
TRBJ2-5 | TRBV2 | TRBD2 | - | CASSEIGGGHGETQYF | TGTGCCAGCAGTGAAATAGGCGGGGGGCACGGGGAGACCCAGTACTTC
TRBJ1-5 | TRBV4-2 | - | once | CASSAGGISNQPQHF | TGTGCCAGCAGCGCGGGGGGAATCAGCAATCAGCCCCAGCATTTT
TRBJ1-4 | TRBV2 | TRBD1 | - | CASGITGGQNEKLFF | TGTGCCAGCGGAATAACAGGGGGCCAAAATGAAAAACTGTTTTTT
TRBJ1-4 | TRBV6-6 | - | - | CASSEADGWNEKLFF | TGTGCCAGCAGTGAGGCCGACGGGTGGAATGAAAAACTGTTTTTT
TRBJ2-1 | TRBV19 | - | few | CASSPGFSYNEQFF | TGTGCCAGTAGTCCAGGATTCTCCTACAATGAGCAGTTCTTC
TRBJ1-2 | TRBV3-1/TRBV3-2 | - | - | CASSQDSDNYGYTF | TGTGCCAGCAGCCAAGATAGCGATAACTATGGCTACACCTTC
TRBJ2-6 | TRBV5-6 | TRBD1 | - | CASSWDRVSSGANVLTF | TGTGCCAGCAGCTGGGACAGGGTGAGCTCTGGGGCCAACGTCCTGACTTTC
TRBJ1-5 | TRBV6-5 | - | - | CASRGVSNQPQHF | TGTGCTAGTCGGGGGGTGAGCAATCAGCCCCAGCATTTT
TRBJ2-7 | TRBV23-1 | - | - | CASSQSLVAGEHYEQYF | TGCGCCAGCAGTCAATCATTGGTGGCAGGGGAACACTACGAGCAGTACTTC
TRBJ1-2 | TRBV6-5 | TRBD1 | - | CASSRAGTAYGYTF | TGTGCCAGCAGCCGAGCCGGGACAGCCTATGGCTACACCTTC
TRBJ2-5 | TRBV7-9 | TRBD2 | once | CASTSLGDPREVQETQYF | TGTGCCAGCACCAGCTTAGGAGATCCACGGGAGGTCCAAGAGACCCAGTACTTC
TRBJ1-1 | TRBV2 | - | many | CASSGAGTRGNTEAFF | TGTGCCAGCAGTGGGGCCGGGACTCGGGGGAACACTGAAGCTTTCTTT
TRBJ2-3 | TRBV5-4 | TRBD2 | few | CASSSASTSGGRYTQYF | TGTGCCAGCAGCTCCGCTTCGACTAGCGGGGGGAGGTATACGCAGTATTTT
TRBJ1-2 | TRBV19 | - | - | CASSIDLAGGYGYTF | TGTGCCAGTAGTATTGATCTCGCAGGAGGCTATGGCTACACCTTC
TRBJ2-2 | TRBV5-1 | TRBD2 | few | CATSRSTSGRVSTGELFF | TGCGCCACCTCCCGGTCGACTAGCGGGAGGGTAAGCACCGGGGAGCTGTTTTTT
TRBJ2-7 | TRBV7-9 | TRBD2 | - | CATTGLAGVSEQYF | TGTGCCACCACGGGGCTAGCGGGAGTGAGCGAGCAGTACTTC
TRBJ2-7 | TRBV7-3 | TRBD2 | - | CASSLTVAGGYGEQYF | TGTGCCAGCAGCTTAACGGTAGCGGGAGGGTATGGGGAGCAGTACTTC
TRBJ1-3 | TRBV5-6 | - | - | CASSPATGSGNTIYF | TGTGCCAGCAGCCCGGCGACAGGATCTGGAAACACCATATATTTT